The next 14 T cell receptor beta chains were all read from a single sample in a study of blood T cell repertoires in COVID-19 (dated by TCRdb to the early 2020s). The library was made by the immunoSEQ multiplex PCR assay. TCRdb stores this immuneACCESS table with in-frame sequences only. Part of the clones is absent; in the studies checked, under half of the shortfall reflects unresolved V genes, and no reason is known for the rest. This sample gives around 95,000 clones in total; about nine tenths of them show up just once. Jointly, the top ten make up roughly 5% of the sample. The sequencing sample was made of peripheral blood. These receptors all stem from a man aged 45-60 years with acute or convalescent COVID-19.

The chain recombines TRBV14 with TRBJ2-1; 10 positions match TRBD2. This CDR3 is 12 amino acids long. V dropped 4 bases and J dropped 12; count of bases not matched to a gene: 3. Germline V gene sequence: CDR1 SGHDN, CDR2 FVKESK. The CDR3 DNA is TGTGCCAGCAGCCCTAGCGGGGGTTGGCAGTTCTTC. It encodes CASSPSGGWQFF.

This chain links TRBV24-1 with TRBJ2-3; TRBD2 matches 8 bases. This CDR3 region has 16 residues. From germline, CDR1 is KGHDR and CDR2 SFDVKD. Trimming cost V 2 bases and J 5 bases; bases outside gene matches: 8. The CDR3 is CATSDSKAGVRDTQYF. The DNA of the CDR3 is TGTGCCACCAGTGATTCAAAAGCGGGAGTAAGAGATACGCAGTATTTT.

V usage is TRBV6-5 and J usage is TRBJ1-2; D possibly corresponds to TRBD1 (5 bases). Germline CDR1 and CDR2: MNHEY and SVGAGI. This CDR3 contains 13 residues. V was clipped by 6 bases and J by 3 bases, with 11 bases between them. This CDR3 reads CASRDTGYYGYTF. The CDR3, as DNA: TGTGCCAGCAGGGATACAGGTTACTATGGCTACACCTTC.

The V and J genes are TRBV7-9 and TRBJ2-2, with TRBD1 matching over 9 bases. This CDR3 region has 15 residues. Germline-derived CDR1 and CDR2 are SEHNR and FQNEAQ (reference sequence). V trimming: 3 bases; J trimming: 4 bases; junction bases outside the gene matches: 3. The CDR3 is CASSFRTGVTGELFF. The CDR3, as DNA: TGTGCCAGCAGCTTTAGGACAGGGGTCACCGGGGAGCTGTTTTTT.

V gene TRBV11-3 combines with J gene TRBJ2-1; D unresolved. Germline CDR1 SGHNT, CDR2 YENEEA. V lost 6 bases to trimming and J lost 0 bases, with 15 bases between them. The CDR3 spans 16 residues. In nucleotides, the CDR3 is TGTGCCAGCAGGAGCCAACGCGGAAACTCCTACAATGAGCAGTTCTTC. Translated, it gives CASRSQRGNSYNEQFF.

The rearrangement uses TRBV5-1 and TRBJ2-5; D gene uncertain. Trimming shortened V by 0 bases and J by 4 bases, and 7 bases separated the two germline ends. The germline gives CDR1 SGHRS, CDR2 YFSETQ. The CDR3 extends over 13 amino acids. CDR3 nucleotides: TGCGCCAGCAGCTTGGGGTCGGGAGAGACCCAGTACTTC. Translation gives CASSLGSGETQYF.

V is TRBV4-3 and J is TRBJ1-2, with unresolved D. The CDR3 spans 13 residues. Trimming took 3 bases from V and 4 from J, leaving 9 bases between them. From germline, CDR1 is LGHNA and CDR2 YSLEER. The CDR3 is CASSQTEGYGYTF. Here the CDR3 DNA reads TGCGCCAGCAGCCAGACCGAGGGCTATGGCTACACCTTC.

The genes are TRBV7-8 and TRBJ2-1, with 7 bases that match TRBD2. J was trimmed by 4 bases and V by 2 bases; bases with no gene match: 5. Germline V CDR1 and CDR2: SGHVS, FQNEAQ. The CDR3 runs 15 residues. DNA of the CDR3: TGTGCCAGCAGCTTAAGCGGGACTACATACAATGAGCAGTTCTTC. Its translation is CASSLSGTTYNEQFF.

V usage is TRBV5-1 and J usage is TRBJ2-1, with TRBD2 identical over 8 bases. The CDR3 length is 15 residues. V was clipped by 6 bases and J by 8 bases; unmatched bases: 13. Germline V gene data show CDR1 as SGHRS and CDR2 as YFSETQ. CDR3 amino acids: CASNTGLVFSDEQFF. In DNA form, the CDR3 reads TGCGCCAGCAACACGGGACTAGTATTTAGCGATGAGCAGTTCTTC.

V usage is TRBV6-2 or TRBV6-3 and J usage is TRBJ2-1; no clear D gene. The CDR3 totals 11 residues. V was shortened by 4 bases and J by 9 bases, with 7 bases between the two germline ends. Looked up from germline, CDR1 is MNHEY and CDR2 is SVGEGT. The CDR3 protein is CASSSGLEQFF. CDR3 nucleotide sequence: TGTGCCAGCAGTTCAGGCCTTGAGCAGTTCTTC.

This chain connects TRBV10-2 to TRBJ1-1; tentative D call: TRBD1 (5 bases). Trimming pared 2 bases from V and 5 bases from J, leaving 9 bases between. This CDR3 contains 13 residues. The germline CDR1 and CDR2 sequences are WSHSY and SAAADI. The chain's CDR3 is CASSETGGTEAFF. The CDR3 DNA reads TGCGCCAGCAGTGAGACGGGGGGGACTGAAGCTTTCTTT.

In its sample, this clone was seen a few times. The chain recombines TRBV19 with TRBJ2-2; 14 nucleotides line up with TRBD2. V gave up 5 bases and J gave up 4 bases; unmatched junction bases: 18. Germline V gene data show CDR1 as LNHDA and CDR2 as SQIVND (reference sequence). This CDR3 comprises 21 residues. CDR3: CASSFNRVSTSGRATTGELFF. CDR3 bases: TGTGCCAGTAGTTTCAACAGGGTTTCGACTAGCGGGAGGGCCACCACCGGGGAGCTGTTTTTT.

V usage is TRBV27 and J usage is TRBJ1-2; TRBD1 matches at 11 bases. Per the germline V gene, CDR1 is MNHEY and CDR2 is SMNVEV (reference sequence). The V gene end was trimmed by 2 bases and the J gene end by 5 bases; junction bases not matched to a gene: 4. The CDR3 contains 15 residues. The CDR3: CASSLRTGGGYGYTF. DNA of the CDR3: TGTGCCAGCAGTTTAAGGACAGGGGGCGGGTATGGCTACACCTTC.

The gene calls are TRBV2 and TRBJ2-5, with D tentatively TRBD1 (5 bases). The germline V and J ends were trimmed by 6 bases and 5 bases, with 13 bases remaining between them. CDR1 and CDR2 from the germline V gene are SNHLY and FYNNEI. The CDR3 is 13 residues long. Written as DNA, the CDR3 is TGTGCCAGCAGGAGTGACAGTCTGGAGACCCAGTACTTC. This sequence encodes CASRSDSLETQYF.